This TCR beta chain was found in a study of blood T cell repertoires in COVID-19. The CDR3 extends over 13 amino acids. The ends were cut back, 2 bases at V and 8 bases at J, with 12 bases in the middle. Germline-derived CDR1 and CDR2 are SGHTA and FQGTGA. Sequenced by immunoSEQ multiplex PCR; TCRdb stores in-frame clones only, minus some. Among tens of thousands of clones, less than 95% were seen once, and the ten largest hold roughly 19%. This clone was counted between two and nine times. Material for sequencing was peripheral blood. This clonotype was sampled from an elderly man with acute or convalescent COVID-19. The chain combines TRBV7-3 with TRBJ1-2, with D possibly matching TRBD1 (5 bases). The DNA for the CDR3 is TGTGCCAGCAGCTTATCAGGAGGGGTCGGCTACACCTTC. Protein: CASSLSGGVGYTF.